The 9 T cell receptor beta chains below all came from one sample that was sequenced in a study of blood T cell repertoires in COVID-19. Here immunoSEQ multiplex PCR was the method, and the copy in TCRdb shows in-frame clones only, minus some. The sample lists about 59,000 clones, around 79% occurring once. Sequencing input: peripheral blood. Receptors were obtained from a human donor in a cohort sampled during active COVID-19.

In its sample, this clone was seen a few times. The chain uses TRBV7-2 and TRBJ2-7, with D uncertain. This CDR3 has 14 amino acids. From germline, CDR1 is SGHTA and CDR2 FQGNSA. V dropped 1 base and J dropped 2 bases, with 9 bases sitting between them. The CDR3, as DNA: TGTGCCAGCAGCTTAGTCGGCGGCCCCTACGAGCAGTACTTC. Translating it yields CASSLVGGPYEQYF.

The CDR3 protein is CASSTGVAGIYTGELFF. The CDR3 bases are TGCGCCAGCTCCACGGGGGTAGCGGGGATATACACCGGGGAGCTGTTTTTT. The rearrangement uses TRBV5-1 and TRBJ2-2; TRBD2 agrees at 8 bases. J was trimmed by 3 bases and V by 7 bases; bases with no gene match: 14. The CDR3 runs to 17 residues. Germline V lookup: CDR1 SGHRS, CDR2 YFSETQ.

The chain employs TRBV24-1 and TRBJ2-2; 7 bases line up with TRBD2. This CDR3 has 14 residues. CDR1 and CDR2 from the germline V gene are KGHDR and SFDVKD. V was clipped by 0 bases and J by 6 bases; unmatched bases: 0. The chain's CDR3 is CATSDLSGAGELFF. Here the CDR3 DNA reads TGTGCCACCAGTGATTTGAGCGGGGCCGGGGAGCTGTTTTTT.

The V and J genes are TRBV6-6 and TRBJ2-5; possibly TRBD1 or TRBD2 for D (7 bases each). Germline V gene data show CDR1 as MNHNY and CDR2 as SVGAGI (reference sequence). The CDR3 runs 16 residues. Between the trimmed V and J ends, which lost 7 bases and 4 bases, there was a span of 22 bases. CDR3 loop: CASNRGVAEGAETQYF. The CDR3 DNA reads TGTGCCAGCAATCGGGGGGTAGCGGAGGGGGCAGAGACCCAGTACTTC.

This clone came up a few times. CDR3 nucleotides: TGTGCCAGCAGTTTACAGGGACAAGAGACCCAGTACTTC. Encoded protein: CASSLQGQETQYF. V gene TRBV28 combines with J gene TRBJ2-5; possibly TRBD1 for D (5 bases). Trimming took 2 bases from V and 2 from J, leaving 6 bases between them. The CDR3 runs 13 residues. CDR1 MDHEN and CDR2 SYDVKM come from the germline V gene.

The DNA for the CDR3 is TGTGCCAGCGAAGGCTGGGAGGGGCGGGGAAAACTGTTTTTT. It yields the protein CASEGWEGRGKLFF. The V call is TRBV19, the J call TRBJ1-4, with TRBD1 as a possible D gene (5 bases). The length of the CDR3 is 14 residues. Germline V CDR1 and CDR2: LNHDA, SQIVND (reference sequence). The germline V and J ends were trimmed by 9 bases and 10 bases, with 21 bases remaining between them.

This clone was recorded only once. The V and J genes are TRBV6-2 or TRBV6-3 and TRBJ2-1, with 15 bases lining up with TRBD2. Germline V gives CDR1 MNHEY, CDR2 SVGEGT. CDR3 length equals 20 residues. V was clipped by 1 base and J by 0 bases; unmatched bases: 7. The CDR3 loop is CASSYFGTSGRRSSYNEQFF. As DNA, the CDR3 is TGTGCCAGCAGTTACTTTGGGACTAGCGGGAGGCGAAGCTCCTACAATGAGCAGTTCTTC.

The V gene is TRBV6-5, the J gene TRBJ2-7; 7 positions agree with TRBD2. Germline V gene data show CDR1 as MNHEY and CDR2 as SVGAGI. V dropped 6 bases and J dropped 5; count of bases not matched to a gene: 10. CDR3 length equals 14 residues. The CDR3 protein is CASRTGGSLDEQYF. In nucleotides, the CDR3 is TGTGCCAGCAGGACGGGCGGGAGTCTCGACGAGCAGTACTTC.

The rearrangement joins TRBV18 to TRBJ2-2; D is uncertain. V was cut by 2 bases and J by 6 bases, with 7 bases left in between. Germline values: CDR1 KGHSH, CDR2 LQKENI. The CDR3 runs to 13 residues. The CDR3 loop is CASSPNLSGELFF. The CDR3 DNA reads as TGTGCCAGCTCACCAAACTTATCCGGGGAGCTGTTTTTT.